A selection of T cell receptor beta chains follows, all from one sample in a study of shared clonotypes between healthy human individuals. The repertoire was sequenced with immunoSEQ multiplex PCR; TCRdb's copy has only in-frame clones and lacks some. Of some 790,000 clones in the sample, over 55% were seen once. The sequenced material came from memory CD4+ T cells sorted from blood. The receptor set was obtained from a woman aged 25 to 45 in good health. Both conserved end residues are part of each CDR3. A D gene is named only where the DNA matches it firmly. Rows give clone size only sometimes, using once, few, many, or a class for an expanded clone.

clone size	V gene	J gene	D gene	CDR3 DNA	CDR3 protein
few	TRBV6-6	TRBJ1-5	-	TGTGCCAGCAGTTACCAGACAGAGAATCAGCCCCAGCATTTT	CASSYQTENQPQHF
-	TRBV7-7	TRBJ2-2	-	TGTGCCAGCAGCCCTAGTGAGGGGGGGGAGCTGTTTTTT	CASSPSEGGELFF
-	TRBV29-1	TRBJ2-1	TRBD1	TGCAGCGTTGTTCAGGGGGACTCCTACAATGAGCAGTTCTTC	CSVVQGDSYNEQFF
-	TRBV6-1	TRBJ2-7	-	TGTGCCAGCAGTGAACCGGGACTGATTCCCTACGAGCAGTACTTC	CASSEPGLIPYEQYF
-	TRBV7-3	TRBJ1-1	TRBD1	TGTGCCAGCAGCCTCACAGGGGGCCTAACTGAAGCTTTCTTT	CASSLTGGLTEAFF
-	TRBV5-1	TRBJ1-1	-	TGCGCCAGCAGCTTGGTTGGTTCGGACCTTCGAGCTTTCTTT	CASSLVGSDLRAFF
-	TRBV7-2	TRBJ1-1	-	TGTGCCAGCAGCTTAGGGTCGATGACGAACACTGAAGCTTTCTTT	CASSLGSMTNTEAFF
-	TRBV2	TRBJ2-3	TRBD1	TGTGCCAGCAATGAAGGACAGGGGAGATCAGATACGCAGTATTTT	CASNEGQGRSDTQYF
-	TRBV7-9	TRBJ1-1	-	TGTGCCAGCAGCCTCCCTGGAGGGGGAGAAGCTTTCTTT	CASSLPGGGEAFF
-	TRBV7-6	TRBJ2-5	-	TGTGCCAGCAGCCTCCCCCCCTCAGAGACCCAGTACTTC	CASSLPPSETQYF
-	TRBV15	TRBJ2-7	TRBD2	TGTGCCACCAGCCCCGCGGGAGGTACTACGAAGCAGTACTTC	CATSPAGGTTKQYF
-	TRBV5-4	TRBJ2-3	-	TGTGCCAGCAGCACCTCTAGCTTTACCACAGATACGCAGTATTTT	CASSTSSFTTDTQYF
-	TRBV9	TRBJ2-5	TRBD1	TGTGCCAGCAGCGTAGCACAGGGGGTCTTGGAGACCCAGTACTTC	CASSVAQGVLETQYF
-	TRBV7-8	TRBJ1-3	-	TGTGCCAGCAGCTTACGAGTGCTGAGCTCTGGAAACACCATATATTTT	CASSLRVLSSGNTIYF
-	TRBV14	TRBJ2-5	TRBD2	TGTGCCAGCAGCCCAAAACTAGCGGGAGGGCGTTCGGAGACCCAGTACTTC	CASSPKLAGGRSETQYF
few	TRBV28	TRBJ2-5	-	TGTGCCAGCAGCTCAAACCACGGAGCCCAAGAGACCCAGTACTTC	CASSSNHGAQETQYF
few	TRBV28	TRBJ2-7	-	TGTGCCAGCAGTTTACTGGGGACGGACACCTACGAGCAGTACTTC	CASSLLGTDTYEQYF
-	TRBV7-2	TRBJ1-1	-	TGTGCCAGCAGCCAAGACCGCAGAGAAGCTTTCTTT	CASSQDRREAFF
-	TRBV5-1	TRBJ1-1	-	TGCGCCAGCAGCTCCGGACTCCAACGAACTGAAGCTTTCTTT	CASSSGLQRTEAFF
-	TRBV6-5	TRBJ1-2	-	TGTGCCAGCAGAGGCTCCAGCTATGGCTACACCTTC	CASRGSSYGYTF
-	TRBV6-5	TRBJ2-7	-	TGTGCCAGCAGGGGGATGGGTTACGAGCAGTACTTC	CASRGMGYEQYF
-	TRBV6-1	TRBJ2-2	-	TGTGCCAGCAGGAAAGGGAACACCGGGGAGCTGTTTTTT	CASRKGNTGELFF
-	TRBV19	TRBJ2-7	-	TGTGCCAGTAGTGCCAGGGTAGACGAGCAGTACTTC	CASSARVDEQYF
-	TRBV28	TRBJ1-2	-	TGTGCCAGCAGTTTATTCGTCGAATTCTATGGCTACACCTTC	CASSLFVEFYGYTF
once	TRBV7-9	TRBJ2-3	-	TGTGCCAGCAGCTTTCTGAGGTCTAGCACAGATACGCAGTATTTT	CASSFLRSSTDTQYF
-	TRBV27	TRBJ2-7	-	TGTGCCAGCAGTGACGGGGTGTACGAGCAGTACTTC	CASSDGVYEQYF
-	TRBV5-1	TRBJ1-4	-	TGCGCCAGCAGCTTAAATGGTGGCAGAAAAAGTGAAAAACTGTTTTTT	CASSLNGGRKSEKLFF
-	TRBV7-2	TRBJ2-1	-	TGTGCCAGCAGCTTTATCTCCACGAGCCGGTACAATGAGCAGTTCTTC	CASSFISTSRYNEQFF
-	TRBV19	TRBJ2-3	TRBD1	TGTGCCAGTAGTACGGAAGGGACAGGGCCAGATACGCAGTATTTT	CASSTEGTGPDTQYF
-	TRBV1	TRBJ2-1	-	TGCACCAGCAGCCAAGACTCCGGCGATGAGCAGTTCTTC	CTSSQDSGDEQFF
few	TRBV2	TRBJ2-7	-	TGTGCCAGCAGTTCGACAACCTACGAGCAGTACTTC	CASSSTTYEQYF
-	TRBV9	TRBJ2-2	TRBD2	TGTGCCAGCAGCGTAGATTCAGGACTAGCGATAAACACCGGGGAGCTGTTTTTT	CASSVDSGLAINTGELFF
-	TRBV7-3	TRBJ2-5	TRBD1	TGTGCCAGCAGCTTTGGACAGGGCGGGACCCAGTACTTC	CASSFGQGGTQYF
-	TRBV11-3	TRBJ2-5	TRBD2	TGTGCCAGCAGCTACAAGAACTGGACTAGCGGCCAAGAGACCCAGTACTTC	CASSYKNWTSGQETQYF
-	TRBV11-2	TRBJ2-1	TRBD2	TGTGCCAGCAGCTTGGGCGGGAGGCGCTCCTACAATGAGCAGTTCTTC	CASSLGGRRSYNEQFF
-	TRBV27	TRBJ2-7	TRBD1	TGTGCCAGCACGAGACAGGGGGGCTCCTACGAGCAGTACTTC	CASTRQGGSYEQYF
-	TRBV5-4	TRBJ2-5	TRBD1	TGTGCCAGCGTTTCCGGGACAGGGGCTCGGGAGACCCAGTACTTC	CASVSGTGARETQYF
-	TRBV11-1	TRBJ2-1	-	TGTGCCAGCAGCTTAGGGGTCTCGACCTACAATGAGCAGTTCTTC	CASSLGVSTYNEQFF
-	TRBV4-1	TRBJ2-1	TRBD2	TGCGCCAGCAGCCAAGGCCTAGCGGGTTACAATGAGCAGTTCTTC	CASSQGLAGYNEQFF
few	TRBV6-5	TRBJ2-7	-	TGTGCCAGCCTAGAGGTGACCACTCTGTGGGAGCAGTACTTC	CASLEVTTLWEQYF
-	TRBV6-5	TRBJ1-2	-	TGTGCCAGCAGTTTCGCCTTACCGCCGGACTATGGCTACACCTTC	CASSFALPPDYGYTF
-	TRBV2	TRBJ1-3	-	TGTGCCAGCACCCTGGAAGTATCTGGAAACACCATATATTTT	CASTLEVSGNTIYF
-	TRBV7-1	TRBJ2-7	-	TGTGCCAGCAGCTTAGAGGGGTTAGCGTACGAGCAGTACTTC	CASSLEGLAYEQYF
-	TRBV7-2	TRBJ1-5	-	TGTGCCAGCAGCTTATCGTGGGGGGGGCAAGCTCAGCCCCAGCATTTT	CASSLSWGGQAQPQHF
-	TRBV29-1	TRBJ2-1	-	TGCAGCGTTGTCTTCAGGGGCAATGAGCAGTTCTTC	CSVVFRGNEQFF
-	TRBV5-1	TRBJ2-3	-	TGCGCCAGCAGCACTGCACAGGGCTATAGCACAGATACGCAGTATTTT	CASSTAQGYSTDTQYF
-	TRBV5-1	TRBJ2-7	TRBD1	TGCGCCAGCAGCTCAAACCCGGGACAGGGGTTTTACGAGCAGTACTTC	CASSSNPGQGFYEQYF
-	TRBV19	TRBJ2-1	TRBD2	TGTGCCACTAAGGGGACTAGCGGGAGGGAAAATGAGCAGTTCTTC	CATKGTSGRENEQFF